This T cell receptor (beta chain) was identified during a study of glioma-infiltrating T cells. Overall study results and limits: Only very few CDR3 sequences appeared in both tissue and blood. Above-expected tissue-blood divergence occurred in all gliomas, most in low-grade ones.

V dropped 8 bases and J dropped 6 bases, with 16 bases sitting between them. This CDR3 comprises 13 residues. Germline CDR1 MDHEN, CDR2 SYDVKM. The iRepertoire nested amplicon-rescue multiplex PCR amplified TCR alpha and beta CDR3s from RNA. One-step reverse transcription and amplification started from around 100-400 ng of tissue mRNA or PBMC total RNA. TCRdb recomputed calls from the multiplex PCR reads with MiXCR, one row per CDR3 protein. Found here are 150,000 to 200,000 distinct CDR3 sequences, approximately 30% of them singletons; the top ten hold 20%. This clonotype was counted at least ten times. What it binds is not known.

The sequenced material came from glioma tissue, nonneoplastic brain tissue, or PBMCs (not recorded which). V gene TRBV28 combines with J gene TRBJ1-2; D may be TRBD1 (6 bases). This TCR was recovered from a human donor with low-grade glioma or glioblastoma, undergoing nonglioma brain surgery, or in good health (not recorded which). CDR3 region: CASQKTGPDGYTF. Written as DNA, the CDR3 is TGTGCCAGCCAAAAGACAGGACCCGATGGCTACACCTTC.